Listed here is a single TCR beta chain. Antigen specificity is unknown. The data belong to a study of Graves' ophthalmopathy and Graves' hyperthyroidism. Overall study: Investigators collected peripheral blood at initial diagnosis, before any treatment was given.

The sequenced template was RNA, covering the TCR beta CDR3 region. First-round RT-PCR with HTBI primers preceded a second-round multiplex PCR. TCRdb fed the multiplex PCR reads into MiXCR, producing one record per CDR3 protein. Of approximately 700,000 distinct CDR3 sequences listed, 40% were seen once; the top ten hold approximately 43%. Looked up from germline, CDR1 is SQVTM and CDR2 is ANQGSEA. The CDR3 consists of 12 residues. Losses at the gene ends were 8 bases for V and 10 bases for J; bases not matched to a gene: 6. Study observations and caveats: The majority of expanded thyroid clonotypes above 0.001 frequency also occurred in blood.

Other autoimmune diseases, uncontrolled infections, pregnancy and lactation each led to patient exclusion. The TCR was taken from an adult man with Graves' ophthalmopathy. The chain links TRBV29-1 to TRBJ1-6; 9 nucleotides match TRBD1. The sample was peripheral blood. CDR3 nucleotides: TGCAGCAGTCGACAGGGGGGGTCACCCCTCCACTTT. It encodes CSSRQGGSPLHF.